The next 17 T cell receptor beta chains were all read from a single sample in a study of blood T cell repertoires in COVID-19. Measured with immunoSEQ multiplex PCR; TCRdb has only the in-frame clones, and not every one. The table shows some 370,000 clones, with 89% occurring only once. What was sequenced was peripheral blood. The receptors shown here come from a man aged 35 to 55 with acute or convalescent COVID-19.

This clone appeared once. V is TRBV27 and J is TRBJ1-2; 12 nucleotides align to TRBD1. The trim removed 4 bases at V and 4 bases at J, leaving 10 bases unmatched. This CDR3 has 17 residues. The V gene's germline CDR1 is MNHEY and CDR2 SMNVEV (reference sequence). The CDR3 here is CASSSIPGQGAAYGYTF. The CDR3 region has the DNA TGTGCCAGCAGTTCCATCCCGGGACAGGGGGCTGCCTATGGCTACACCTTC.

This chain connects TRBV7-2 to TRBJ2-7, with TRBD2 identical over 7 bases. CDR3 length: 17 residues. From germline, CDR1 is SGHTA and CDR2 FQGNSA. J was trimmed by 0 bases and V by 1 base; bases with no gene match: 9. The CDR3 DNA reads as TGTGCCAGCAGCTTAGTGGCTAGCGGTCTTAGCTCCTACGAGCAGTACTTC. Translated, it gives CASSLVASGLSSYEQYF.

This clone was counted once. The V call is TRBV7-8, the J call TRBJ1-2, with D possibly matching TRBD1 (6 bases). Germline V gene lookup returns CDR1 SGHVS and CDR2 FQNEAQ. Trimming shortened V by 4 bases and J by 7 bases, and 25 bases separated the two germline ends. This CDR3 has 17 amino acids. This CDR3 reads CASSSFLGIGGRGGYTF. Here the CDR3 DNA reads TGTGCCAGCAGCTCTTTCCTTGGGATTGGGGGCAGAGGTGGCTACACCTTC. The full variable domain, rest sourced from reference TRBV7-8 and TRBJ1-2, is GAGVSQSPRYKVAKRGQDVALRCDPISGHVSLFWYQQALGQGPEFLTYFQNEAQLDKSGLPSDRFFAERPEGSVSTLKIQRTQQEDSAVYLCASSSFLGIGGRGGYTFGSGTRLTVV.

CDR3 residues: CASSGRDNQPQHF. The CDR3 nucleotides are TGTGCCAGCAGCGGCAGGGACAATCAGCCCCAGCATTTT. The genes are TRBV6-5 and TRBJ1-5, with D possibly being TRBD1 (5 bases). Germline CDR1 is MNHEY and CDR2 is SVGAGI. V was trimmed by 6 bases and J by 3 bases, leaving 9 bases between them. The length of the CDR3 is 13 residues.

This clone occurred a few times. The chain joins TRBV2 to TRBJ1-2, with 8 bases lining up with TRBD1. The trim removed 8 bases at V and 3 bases at J, leaving 11 bases unmatched. The CDR3 is 15 amino acids. Germline CDR1 is SNHLY and CDR2 is FYNNEI. This CDR3 reads CASGAGTGGYYGYTF. The CDR3 DNA reads as TGTGCCAGCGGAGCCGGGACAGGTGGTTACTATGGCTACACCTTC.

The chain recombines TRBV5-1 with TRBJ2-5, with TRBD2 as a possible D gene (5 bases). V was shortened by 0 bases and J by 5 bases, with 17 bases between the two germline ends. The germline V gene has CDR1 SGHRS and CDR2 YFSETQ. The CDR3 contains 16 residues. The CDR3 is CASSLGASNDVETQYF. For the CDR3, the DNA is TGCGCCAGCAGCTTGGGGGCTAGCAATGACGTGGAGACCCAGTACTTC. The full variable domain, completed using reference TRBV5-1 and TRBJ2-5, is KAGVTQTPRYLIKTRGQQVTLSCSPISGHRSVSWYQQTPGQGLQFLFEYFSETQRNKGNFPGRFSGRQFSNSRSEMNVSTLELGDSALYLCASSLGASNDVETQYFGPGTRLLVL.

The chain joins TRBV4-1 to TRBJ1-2; TRBD1 is a possible D gene (6 bases). Looked up from germline, CDR1 is MGHRA and CDR2 is YSYEKL. The ends were cut back, 3 bases at V and 1 base at J, with 12 bases in the middle. The CDR3 loop spans 15 amino acids. CDR3 residues: CASSQGGQRNYGYTF. The CDR3 DNA is TGCGCCAGCAGCCAGGGTGGACAGCGTAACTATGGCTACACCTTC.

This clone was counted once. This chain links TRBV19 with TRBJ2-3; possible D gene TRBD2, 6 bases. The germline V gene has CDR1 LNHDA and CDR2 SQIVND (reference sequence). The CDR3 totals 15 residues. Trimming took off 6 bases at V and 0 bases at J, with 13 bases between the two ends. The CDR3 reads CASREGGASTDTQYF. The CDR3 DNA is TGTGCCAGTAGGGAGGGAGGCGCTAGCACAGATACGCAGTATTTT.

V gene TRBV28 combines with J gene TRBJ2-7, with a weak D call TRBD1 (5 bases). The CDR3 has 17 residues. From germline, CDR1 is MDHEN and CDR2 SYDVKM. V shed 9 bases and J shed 10 bases, with 34 bases lying between them. The chain's CDR3 is CASKERSGKEQYGGQYF. In nucleotides, the CDR3 is TGTGCCAGTAAGGAACGTTCAGGGAAAGAGCAGTACGGTGGACAGTACTTC.

The V gene is TRBV28, the J gene TRBJ1-6; possibly TRBD1 for D (5 bases). CDR3 length: 15 residues. In germline, CDR1 is MDHEN, CDR2 SYDVKM. Trimming cost V 6 bases and J 7 bases, with 16 bases left between them. The CDR3 here is CASSLGRQRNSPLHF. The DNA for the CDR3 is TGTGCCAGCAGCCTGGGGCGACAGCGAAATTCACCCCTCCACTTT.

This chain links TRBV5-1 with TRBJ2-6; TRBD2 matches 8 bases. Trimming cost V 7 bases and J 0 bases; bases outside gene matches: 9. Germline V gene sequence: CDR1 SGHRS, CDR2 YFSETQ. This CDR3 has 17 residues. CDR3 DNA: TGCGCCAGCGGGGCGGGACTAGGGGGCTCTGGGGCCAACGTCCTGACTTTC. The encoded protein is CASGAGLGGSGANVLTF.

The V and J genes are TRBV6-2 or TRBV6-3 and TRBJ2-7; 8 positions match TRBD2. The junction had 12 bases not matched to a gene; V was cut back by 6 bases and J by 2 bases. There are 16 residues in the CDR3. CDR1 is MNHEY and CDR2 is SVGEGT in the germline V gene. This chain's CDR3 is CASSFLQRELTYEQYF. CDR3 sequence (DNA): TGTGCCAGCAGCTTCCTTCAGCGGGAGCTAACCTACGAGCAGTACTTC.

This chain joins TRBV30 and TRBJ1-2, with 7 bases that match TRBD1. CDR3 length equals 14 residues. CDR1 and CDR2 (germline): GTSNPN, SVGIG (reference sequence). V lost 2 bases, J lost 8 bases, and 11 bases stayed unmatched. CDR3 in amino acids: CAWSHRGSLGGYTF. CDR3 in DNA: TGTGCCTGGAGTCACAGGGGCTCCCTGGGCGGCTACACCTTC.

The rearrangement links TRBV19 to TRBJ1-2; D is unclear. Trimming pared 3 bases from V and 5 bases from J, leaving 16 bases between. This CDR3 has 15 amino acids. Germline V CDR1 and CDR2: LNHDA, SQIVND (reference sequence). CDR3 bases: TGTGCCAGTAGTATGGCCGCGTCGGGCGGGTATGGCTACACCTTC. Amino acids: CASSMAASGGYGYTF. Filled out from reference TRBV19 and TRBJ1-2, the complete variable domain reads DGGITQSPKYLFRKEGQNVTLSCEQNLNHDAMYWYRQDPGQGLRLIYYSQIVNDFQKGDIAEGYSVSREKKESFPLTVTSAQKNPTAFYLCASSMAASGGYGYTFGSGTRLTVV.

The rearrangement uses TRBV27 and TRBJ1-2; 7 nucleotides match TRBD1. Germline lookup yields CDR1 MNHEY and CDR2 SMNVEV (reference sequence). V was pared by 5 bases and J by 5 bases, with 8 bases of the junction left unmatched. The CDR3 totals 14 residues. The CDR3 loop reads CASSMNKQGYGYTF. As DNA, the CDR3 is TGTGCCAGCAGTATGAATAAACAGGGGTATGGCTACACCTTC.

Regarding this clone: In the same sample, other DNA sequences code for this CDR3. The V and J genes are TRBV5-1 and TRBJ1-1, with unresolved D. Trimming pared 4 bases from V and 0 bases from J, leaving 7 bases between. Germline CDR1 SGHRS, CDR2 YFSETQ. The length of the CDR3 is 13 residues. CDR3 in DNA: TGCGCCAGCAGCAGTACAGTGAACACTGAAGCTTTCTTT. Its protein is CASSSTVNTEAFF.

The chain is built from TRBV6-4 and TRBJ1-6; D gene unclear. The CDR3 is made up of 14 amino acids. Trimming stripped 6 bases from V and 7 bases from J, with 13 bases between. Germline assignment: CDR1 MRHNA and CDR2 SNTAGT. The CDR3: CASSAAGTNSPLHF. The CDR3, as DNA: TGTGCCAGCAGCGCTGCAGGCACCAATTCACCCCTCCACTTT.